Below are 21 T cell receptor beta chains sequenced from a single sample in a study of CD8 T cells in Susac syndrome. cDNA came from approximately 0.5 to 1 ug RNA primed by random hexamers. TCRdb processed the immunoSEQ multiplex PCR reads anew with MiXCR; each CDR3 protein has one entry. The sample yields about 300,000 distinct CDR3 sequences, about 91% seen once. Material for sequencing was CD4+ T cells from PBMCs. The origin of the receptors is a human donor with multiple sclerosis.

The J gene is TRBJ2-1, the V gene TRBV20-1; 8 positions match TRBD2. J lost 7 bases, V lost 5 bases, and 16 bases had no gene match. Germline lookup yields CDR1 DFQATT and CDR2 SNEGSKA (reference sequence). This CDR3 has 16 amino acids. CDR3 in amino acids: CSAPPHARGLGNEQFF. For the CDR3, the DNA is TGCAGTGCTCCTCCTCACGCCCGGGGACTAGGAAATGAGCAGTTCTTC.

The chain uses TRBV6-1 and TRBJ1-6; D unclear. The CDR3 loop spans 13 amino acids. Germline assignment: CDR1 MNHNS and CDR2 SASEGT. V was shortened by 5 bases and J by 8 bases, with 10 bases between the two germline ends. The CDR3 region is CASSSYPYSPLHF. For the CDR3, the DNA is TGTGCCAGCAGTTCGTACCCTTATTCACCCCTCCACTTT.

This CDR3 reads CASSGWDIGTDTQYF. CDR3 nucleotide sequence: TGTGCCAGCAGCGGGTGGGACATTGGCACAGATACGCAGTATTTT. The V call is TRBV14, the J call TRBJ2-3; TRBD1 is a possible D gene (6 bases). Germline V lookup: CDR1 SGHDN, CDR2 FVKESK. CDR3 length equals 15 residues. V was trimmed by 5 bases and J by 1 base, leaving 13 bases between them.

V usage is TRBV29-1 and J usage is TRBJ2-5; either TRBD1 or TRBD2 may fit D (7 bases each). Trimming removed 6 bases at V and 5 bases at J, with 13 bases between. Germline V CDR1 and CDR2: SQVTM, ANQGSEA. The CDR3 sequence is 12 residues long. CDR3 in DNA: TGCAGCGTCAGACAGGGAGGGGAGACCCAGTACTTC. As protein: CSVRQGGETQYF.

The rearrangement links TRBV6-2 or TRBV6-3 to TRBJ2-1; D unclear. The CDR3 is made up of 17 amino acids. Trimming shortened V by 0 bases and J by 3 bases, and 15 bases separated the two germline ends. Germline CDR1 reads MNHEY; CDR2 reads SVGEGT. CDR3 loop: CASSYSNLEGLYNEQFF. CDR3 coding DNA: TGTGCCAGCAGTTACTCGAACTTAGAAGGCCTCTACAATGAGCAGTTCTTC.

V usage is TRBV7-9 and J usage is TRBJ2-3; D gene uncertain. Germline-derived CDR1 and CDR2 are SEHNR and FQNEAQ (reference sequence). The CDR3 extends over 13 amino acids. Trimming pared 2 bases from V and 4 bases from J, leaving 7 bases between. In nucleotides, the CDR3 is TGTGCCAGCAGCTTACGGCCCTCAGATACGCAGTATTTT. It specifies CASSLRPSDTQYF.

The count of this clonotype is one. The genes are TRBV19 and TRBJ1-5; possible D gene TRBD1, 6 bases. Germline V lookup: CDR1 LNHDA, CDR2 SQIVND (reference sequence). The CDR3 covers 17 residues. V lost 10 bases, J lost 2 bases, and 24 bases lay in between. The CDR3 DNA reads TGTGCCACCGGGGGGGGGCCAGGGAGAAAGGGCAATCAGCCCCAGCATTTT. The encoded protein is CATGGGPGRKGNQPQHF.

This chain's CDR3 is CASTPLRQVLNTEAFF. CDR3 bases: TGTGCCAGCACCCCCCTCCGACAGGTCCTGAACACTGAAGCTTTCTTT. The chain is built from TRBV6-2 or TRBV6-3 and TRBJ1-1; D is possibly TRBD1 (6 bases). There are 16 residues in the CDR3. CDR1 MNHEY and CDR2 SVGEGT come from the germline V gene. Deletions cut 7 bases from V and 0 bases from J, with 18 bases between.

This clonotype was observed a single time. The genes are TRBV7-2 and TRBJ2-7; no clear D gene. The CDR3 covers 15 residues. CDR1 is SGHTA and CDR2 is FQGNSA in the germline V gene. The germline V and J ends were trimmed by 1 base and 6 bases, with 16 bases remaining between them. In nucleotides, the CDR3 is TGTGCCAGCAGCTTAGACGGCTGGGGTCGGGCCGAGCAGTACTTC. It yields the protein CASSLDGWGRAEQYF.

The rearrangement links TRBV7-2 to TRBJ1-1; 7 bases agree with TRBD1. Trimming at V came to 8 bases and at J to 9 bases, leaving 9 bases not matched to a gene. This CDR3 contains 12 residues. From germline, CDR1 is SGHTA and CDR2 FQGNSA. This chain's CDR3 is CASGTQGQKAFF. The CDR3 DNA reads as TGTGCCAGCGGAACTCAGGGACAGAAAGCTTTCTTT.

V gene TRBV7-8 combines with J gene TRBJ2-7; no clear D. CDR1 and CDR2 from the germline V gene are SGHVS and FQNEAQ. CDR3 length equals 12 residues. V lost 5 bases to trimming and J lost 9 bases, with 14 bases between them. CDR3 residues: CASSVSTVGQYF. The CDR3 region has the DNA TGTGCCAGCAGCGTTTCGACCGTAGGGCAGTACTTC.

The chain is built from TRBV20-1 and TRBJ1-5; no definite D call. Between the trimmed V and J ends, which lost 1 base and 0 bases, there was a span of 13 bases. CDR1 and CDR2 (germline): DFQATT, SNEGSKA (reference sequence). The CDR3 extends over 16 amino acids. CDR3: CSARGLSGYSNQPQHF. CDR3 nucleotide sequence: TGCAGTGCTAGAGGATTGTCGGGGTATAGCAATCAGCCCCAGCATTTT.

This chain uses TRBV29-1 with TRBJ2-1, with TRBD1 identical over 7 bases. Germline V CDR1 and CDR2: SQVTM, ANQGSEA. With V trimmed by 4 bases and J by 2 bases, 2 bases remained unmatched. The CDR3 loop spans 13 amino acids. For the CDR3, the DNA is TGCAGCGTTGGAAGGGGGCCCTACAATGAGCAGTTCTTC. Translating gives CSVGRGPYNEQFF.

This chain joins TRBV20-1 and TRBJ2-1, with 12 bases that match TRBD2. Germline CDR1 reads DFQATT; CDR2 reads SNEGSKA (reference sequence). The CDR3 spans 14 residues. After removal of 1 base from V and 9 bases from J, the junction contained 4 bases not matched to a gene. This CDR3 is CSARGLAGDPEQFF. The CDR3 DNA reads TGCAGTGCTAGAGGACTAGCGGGAGACCCTGAGCAGTTCTTC.

This rearrangement joins TRBV30 to TRBJ2-5, with TRBD2 matching 7 bases. The V gene's germline CDR1 is GTSNPN and CDR2 SVGIG (reference sequence). The CDR3 loop spans 15 amino acids. V lost 0 bases, J lost 5 bases, and 9 bases stayed unmatched. The CDR3 bases are TGTGCCTGGAGTGTAGTCCCTTCCGGGAGGGAGACCCAGTACTTC. The encoded protein is CAWSVVPSGRETQYF.

This chain connects TRBV18 to TRBJ1-1; D is unclear. Per the germline V gene, CDR1 is KGHSH and CDR2 is LQKENI. V lost 3 bases, J lost 1 base, and 9 bases lay in between. This CDR3 has 14 amino acids. CDR3 bases: TGTGCCAGCTCACCGACGCGGACGAACACTGAAGCTTTCTTT. This translates into CASSPTRTNTEAFF.

The chain carries TRBV25-1 and TRBJ1-2, with TRBD1 as a possible D gene (6 bases). V lost 0 bases and J lost 2, with 7 bases in between. This CDR3 is 14 amino acids long. Germline CDR1 reads MGHDK; CDR2 reads SYGVNS. CDR3 sequence (DNA): TGTGCCAGCAGTGAATATCAGGGGAACTATGGCTACACCTTC. It encodes CASSEYQGNYGYTF.

The gene calls are TRBV6-2 or TRBV6-3 and TRBJ2-1, with D hard to call. Germline values: CDR1 MNHEY, CDR2 SVGEGT. This CDR3 is 14 amino acids long. V lost 7 bases and J lost 0, with 10 bases in between. The CDR3 loop is CASKTFSSYNEQFF. As DNA, the CDR3 is TGTGCCAGCAAGACCTTTAGCTCCTACAATGAGCAGTTCTTC.

In its sample, this clonotype was seen a few times. At one end the junction does not follow the germline gene, possibly because of a read error. The chain recombines TRBV5-1 with TRBJ1-1; D not resolved. CDR1 and CDR2 from the germline V gene are SGHRS and YFSETQ. The CDR3 covers 13 residues. The CDR3 sequence is CASSSGLNTEAFF. In DNA, the CDR3 is TGTGCCAGCAGTTCGGGTTTGAACACTGAAGCTTTCTTT. Full variable domain (remainder filled in from reference TRBV5-1 and TRBJ1-1): KAGVTQTPRYLIKTRGQQVTLSCSPISGHRSVSWYQQTPGQGLQFLFEYFSETQRNKGNFPGRFSGRQFSNSRSEMNVSTLELGDSALYLCASSSGLNTEAFFGQGTRLTVV.

The J gene is TRBJ1-1, the V gene TRBV7-3; the D is unclear. This CDR3 contains 15 residues. Germline V gives CDR1 SGHTA, CDR2 FQGTGA. Trimming removed 1 base from V and 4 bases from J, with 13 bases in between. CDR3 nucleotides: TGTGCCAGCAGCTTAAGAGGCAATGCAGGCACTGAAGCTTTCTTT. As protein: CASSLRGNAGTEAFF.

This chain connects TRBV7-2 to TRBJ2-5; no definite D call. The CDR3 runs to 15 residues. Germline V lookup: CDR1 SGHTA, CDR2 FQGNSA. Trimming shortened V by 1 base and J by 2 bases, and 11 bases separated the two germline ends. The CDR3 is CASSLVRHLQETQYF. Written as DNA, the CDR3 is TGTGCCAGCAGCTTAGTACGACACCTACAAGAGACCCAGTACTTC.